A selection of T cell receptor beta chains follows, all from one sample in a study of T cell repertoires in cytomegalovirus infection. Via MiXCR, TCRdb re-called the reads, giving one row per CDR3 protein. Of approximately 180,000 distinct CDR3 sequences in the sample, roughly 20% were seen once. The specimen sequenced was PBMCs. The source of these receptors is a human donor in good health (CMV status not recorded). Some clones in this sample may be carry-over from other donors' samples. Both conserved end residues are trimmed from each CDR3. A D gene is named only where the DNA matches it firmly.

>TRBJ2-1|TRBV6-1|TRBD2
ASLVREPAGGSYNEQF
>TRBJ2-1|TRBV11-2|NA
ASSWDPGTQPYNEQF
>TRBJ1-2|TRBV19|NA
ASSGGTYRGYT
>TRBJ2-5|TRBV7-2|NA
ASSPSRDIFRETQY
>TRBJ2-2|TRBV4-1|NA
ASSLRQGGRNTGELF
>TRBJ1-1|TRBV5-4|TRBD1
ASSPGQTMNTEAF
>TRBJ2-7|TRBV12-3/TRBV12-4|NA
ASSGGSYEQY
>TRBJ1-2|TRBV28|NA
ASQLLGEANYGYT
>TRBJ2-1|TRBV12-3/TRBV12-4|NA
ASTQPARGHYNEQF
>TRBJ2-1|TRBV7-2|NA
ASSPQTSGRYNEQF
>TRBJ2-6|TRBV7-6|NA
ASSSGSGANVLT
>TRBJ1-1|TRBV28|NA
ASSAQGWTEAF
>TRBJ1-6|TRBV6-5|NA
ASSPDQRNSPLH
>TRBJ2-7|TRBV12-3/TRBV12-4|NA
ASSRYSGTSEQY
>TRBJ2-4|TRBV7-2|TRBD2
ASSTGRDGIQY
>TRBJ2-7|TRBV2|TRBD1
ASREDRASYEQY
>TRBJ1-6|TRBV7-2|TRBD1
ASSFFGTGGRSPLH
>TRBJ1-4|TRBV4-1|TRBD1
ASSSRDSGDEKLF
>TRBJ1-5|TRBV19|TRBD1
ASRGQGQGNQPQH
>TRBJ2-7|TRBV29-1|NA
SGRTRTYEQY
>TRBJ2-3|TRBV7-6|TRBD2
ASSLATSGGSTDTQY
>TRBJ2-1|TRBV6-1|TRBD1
ASRTTGSSYNEQF
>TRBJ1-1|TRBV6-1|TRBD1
ASSARQGQGEAF
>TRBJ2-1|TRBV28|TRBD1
ASRPRQGADYNEQF
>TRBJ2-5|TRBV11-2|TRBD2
ASSRRWEGRETQY
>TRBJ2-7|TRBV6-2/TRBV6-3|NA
ATSAGTYELY
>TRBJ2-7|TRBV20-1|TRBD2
SASRLAGAYEQY
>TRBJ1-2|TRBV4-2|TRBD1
ASSQDPTGDDGYT
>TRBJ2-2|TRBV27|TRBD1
ASSPTQGAGELF
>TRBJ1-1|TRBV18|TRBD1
ASSPGQGEAF
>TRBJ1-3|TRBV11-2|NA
ASSLTATPGNTIY
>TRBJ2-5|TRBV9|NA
ASSVAVEETQY
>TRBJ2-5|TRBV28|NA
ASSHGPGGTQY
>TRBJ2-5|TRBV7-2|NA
ASSYLDRAQETQY
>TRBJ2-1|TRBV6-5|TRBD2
ASSTPSGRVYNEQF
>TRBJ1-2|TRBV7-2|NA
ASSPTGNYGYT
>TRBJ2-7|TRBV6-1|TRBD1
ASKRDRGLYEQY
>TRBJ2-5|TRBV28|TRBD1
ASSLLGQGETQY
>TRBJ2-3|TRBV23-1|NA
ASRTDSGPEPPDTQY
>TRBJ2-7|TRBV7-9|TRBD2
ASSPTGTSPYEQY
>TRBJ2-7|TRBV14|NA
ASSQDSSYEQY
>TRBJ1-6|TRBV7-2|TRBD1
ASSRQGNLYNSPLH
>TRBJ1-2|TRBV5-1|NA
ASRPTGPNNYGYT
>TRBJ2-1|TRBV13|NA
ASSRGLLWDNEQF
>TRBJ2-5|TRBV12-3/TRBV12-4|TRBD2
ASSLRAGVLPETQY
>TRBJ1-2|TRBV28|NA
ASSDPFNYGYT
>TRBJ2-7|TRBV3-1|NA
ASSLLGRNYEQY
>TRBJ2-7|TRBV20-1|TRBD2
SARRSSGISYEQY
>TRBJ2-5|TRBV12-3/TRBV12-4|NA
ASSAARRGETQY
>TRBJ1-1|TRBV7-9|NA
ASSLARTGTEAF
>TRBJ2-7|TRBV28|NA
ASIERGFTNEQY
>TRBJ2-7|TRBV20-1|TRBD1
SARGDRVSYEQY
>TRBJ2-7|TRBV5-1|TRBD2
ASSLERGNYEQY
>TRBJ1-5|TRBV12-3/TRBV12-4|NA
ASSLATGAQPQH
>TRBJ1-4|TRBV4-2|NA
ASSQGESWATNEKLF
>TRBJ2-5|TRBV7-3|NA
ASSPTGTSQETQY
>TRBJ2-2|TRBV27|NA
ASSLVEGRDTGELF
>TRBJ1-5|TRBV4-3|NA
ASSQEPRAWAPQH
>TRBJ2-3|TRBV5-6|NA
ASSAQQDTQY
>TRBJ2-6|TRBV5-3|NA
ASSLKGSGANVLT